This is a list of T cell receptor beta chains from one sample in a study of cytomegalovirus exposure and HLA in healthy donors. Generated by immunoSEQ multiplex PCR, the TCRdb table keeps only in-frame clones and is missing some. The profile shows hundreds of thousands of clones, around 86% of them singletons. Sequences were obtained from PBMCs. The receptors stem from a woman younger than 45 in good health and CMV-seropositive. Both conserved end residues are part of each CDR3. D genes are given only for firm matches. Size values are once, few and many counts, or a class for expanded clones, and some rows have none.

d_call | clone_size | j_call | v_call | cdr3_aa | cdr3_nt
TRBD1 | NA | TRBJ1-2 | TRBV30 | CAWSGQVFYTF | TGTGCCTGGAGCGGACAGGTTTTCTACACCTTC
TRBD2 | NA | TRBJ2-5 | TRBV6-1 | CASNPSGRAPGTQYF | TGTGCCAGCAACCCGAGCGGGAGGGCCCCCGGGACCCAGTACTTC
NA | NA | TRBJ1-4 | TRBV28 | CASSPGGGEGEKLFF | TGTGCCAGCAGTCCCGGAGGGGGGGAGGGGGAAAAACTGTTTTTT
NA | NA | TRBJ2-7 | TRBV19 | CASSIVATDYEQYF | TGTGCCAGTAGTATAGTTGCTACCGACTACGAGCAGTACTTC
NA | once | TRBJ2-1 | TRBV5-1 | CASSSPSGVSMGEQFF | TGCGCCAGCAGCTCCCCTTCGGGAGTTTCCATGGGTGAGCAGTTCTTC
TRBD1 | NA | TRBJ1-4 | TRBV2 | CAGTGGGTTNEKLFF | TGTGCCGGAACAGGGGGCGGTACGACTAATGAAAAACTGTTTTTT
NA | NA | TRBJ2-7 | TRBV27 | CASSHQGGVAYEQYF | TGTGCCAGCAGTCATCAGGGGGGAGTGGCGTACGAGCAGTACTTC
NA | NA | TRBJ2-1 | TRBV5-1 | CASSLWFFLGAQFNEQFF | TGCGCCAGCAGCTTATGGTTCTTTTTAGGGGCTCAGTTCAATGAGCAGTTCTTC
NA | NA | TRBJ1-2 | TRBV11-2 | CASKESRGGGPNYGYTF | TGTGCCAGCAAAGAGTCCCGGGGGGGAGGACCAAACTATGGCTACACCTTC
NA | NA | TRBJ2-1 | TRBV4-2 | CASSQDNYPGLGTFF | TGTGCCAGCAGCCAAGATAATTATCCGGGACTTGGTACGTTCTTC
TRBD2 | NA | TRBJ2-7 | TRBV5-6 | CASSLGLAVQYF | TGTGCCAGCAGCTTGGGACTAGCGGTGCAGTACTTC
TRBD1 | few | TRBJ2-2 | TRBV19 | CASGDRGNTGELFF | TGTGCCAGTGGGGACAGGGGGAACACCGGGGAGCTGTTTTTT
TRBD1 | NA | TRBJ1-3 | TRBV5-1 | CASSLTGASYGNTIYF | TGCGCCAGCAGCCTTACAGGGGCGTCGTATGGAAACACCATATATTTT
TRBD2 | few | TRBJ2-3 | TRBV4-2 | CASSQTSGREDTQYF | TGTGCCAGCAGCCAAACTAGCGGGAGGGAAGATACGCAGTATTTT
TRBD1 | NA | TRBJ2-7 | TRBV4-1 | CASTQTGTGNPSSYEQYF | TGCGCCAGCACCCAGACCGGGACAGGGAACCCCAGCTCCTACGAGCAGTACTTC
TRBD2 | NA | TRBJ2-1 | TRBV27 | CASSLIAGGLYNEQFF | TGTGCCAGCAGTTTGATAGCGGGAGGCCTGTACAATGAGCAGTTCTTC
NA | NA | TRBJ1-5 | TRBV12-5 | CASGLDAAGAQPQHF | TGTGCTAGTGGTTTGGACGCTGCGGGCGCCCAGCCCCAGCATTTT
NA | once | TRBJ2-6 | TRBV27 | CASSLSAGAGPSGANVLTF | TGTGCCAGCAGTTTAAGCGCGGGGGCGGGACCCTCTGGGGCCAACGTCCTGACTTTC
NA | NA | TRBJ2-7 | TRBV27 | CASSTSAGRYEQYF | TGTGCCAGCAGTACATCGGCGGGAAGGTACGAGCAGTACTTC
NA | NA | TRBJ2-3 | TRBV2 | CASSEGSSGTDTQYF | TGTGCCAGCAGTGAGGGCAGCTCTGGCACAGATACGCAGTATTTT
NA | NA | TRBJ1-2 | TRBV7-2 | CASSLDTGREGYTF | TGTGCCAGCAGCTTAGATACAGGGAGAGAGGGCTACACCTTC
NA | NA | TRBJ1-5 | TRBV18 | CASSPGRDQPQHF | TGTGCCAGCTCACCAGGGAGGGACCAGCCCCAGCATTTT
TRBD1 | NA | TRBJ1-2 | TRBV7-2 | CASSLVGQGAFYGYTF | TGTGCCAGCAGCTTAGTAGGACAGGGGGCTTTCTATGGCTACACCTTC
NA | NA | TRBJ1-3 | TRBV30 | CAWRGTQSAIYF | TGTGCCTGGAGGGGGACTCAGTCCGCCATATATTTT
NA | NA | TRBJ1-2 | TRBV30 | CAWNDHREGNYGYTF | TGTGCCTGGAACGATCACAGGGAGGGGAACTATGGCTACACCTTC
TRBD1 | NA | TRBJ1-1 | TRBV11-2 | CASSSRDRVNSAEAFF | TGTGCCAGCAGCTCCAGGGACAGGGTAAATTCGGCTGAAGCTTTCTTT
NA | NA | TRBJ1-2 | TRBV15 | CATSRVQGSRYGYTF | TGTGCCACCAGCAGAGTCCAGGGTTCTAGATATGGCTACACCTTC
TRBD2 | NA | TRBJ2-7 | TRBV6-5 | CASSYIVPREIDEQYF | TGTGCCAGCAGTTACATCGTGCCGCGGGAGATCGACGAGCAGTACTTC
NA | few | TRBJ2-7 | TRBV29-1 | CSVGGTYEQYF | TGCAGCGTGGGCGGGACCTACGAGCAGTACTTC
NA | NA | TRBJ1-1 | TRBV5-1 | CASSRSLNTEAFF | TGCGCCAGCAGCCGGAGTTTGAACACTGAAGCTTTCTTT
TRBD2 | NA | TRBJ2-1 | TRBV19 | CASSITSEGFNEQFF | TGTGCCAGTAGCATAACTAGCGAAGGATTCAATGAGCAGTTCTTC
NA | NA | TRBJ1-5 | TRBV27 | CASSLSAVQPQHF | TGTGCCAGCAGTTTAAGTGCGGTTCAGCCCCAGCATTTT
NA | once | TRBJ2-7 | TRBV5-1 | CASSSQTGYEQYF | TGCGCCAGCAGCTCACAGACAGGCTACGAGCAGTACTTC
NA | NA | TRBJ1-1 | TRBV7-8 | CASSLALGNTEAFF | TGTGCCAGCAGCTTAGCGCTAGGGAACACTGAAGCTTTCTTT
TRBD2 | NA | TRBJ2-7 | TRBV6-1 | CASSGLAAYEQYF | TGTGCCAGCAGTGGACTAGCGGCCTACGAGCAGTACTTC
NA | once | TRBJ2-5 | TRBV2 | CASTGQGLRGTQYF | TGTGCCAGCACTGGTCAGGGCCTCCGAGGAACCCAGTACTTC
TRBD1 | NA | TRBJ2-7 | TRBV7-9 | CASSPRTGLAYEQYF | TGTGCCAGCAGCCCGAGGACAGGGTTGGCCTACGAGCAGTACTTC
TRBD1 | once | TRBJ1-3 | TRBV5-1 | CASSLVGQGKNGNTIYF | TGCGCCAGCAGCTTGGTGGGACAGGGAAAAAATGGAAACACCATATATTTT
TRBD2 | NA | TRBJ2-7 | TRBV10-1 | CASSESSGSVDEQYF | TGCGCCAGCAGTGAGTCTAGCGGGAGCGTAGACGAGCAGTACTTC
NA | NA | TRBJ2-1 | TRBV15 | CATSREQGNGAEQFF | TGTGCCACCAGCAGAGAACAGGGTAACGGTGCTGAGCAGTTCTTC
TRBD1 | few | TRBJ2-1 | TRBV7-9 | CASSLTGQGSYNEQFF | TGTGCCAGCAGCTTGACCGGACAGGGCTCCTACAATGAGCAGTTCTTC
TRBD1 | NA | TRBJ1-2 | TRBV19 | CASSVSRQGDDGYTF | TGTGCCAGTAGTGTAAGCAGACAGGGCGATGATGGCTACACCTTC
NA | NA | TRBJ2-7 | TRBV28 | CASRLTQGTGLEQYF | TGTGCCAGCAGATTGACACAGGGAACCGGCCTCGAGCAGTACTTC
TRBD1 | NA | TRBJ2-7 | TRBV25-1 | CASSEEDRGSYEQYF | TGTGCCAGCAGTGAAGAGGACAGGGGGTCCTACGAGCAGTACTTC
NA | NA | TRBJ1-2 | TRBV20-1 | CSASNRYGYTF | TGCAGTGCTAGTAATCGCTATGGCTACACCTTC
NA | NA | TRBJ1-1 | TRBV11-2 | CASSLLAGRTEAFF | TGTGCCAGCAGCTTATTGGCGGGGCGGACTGAAGCTTTCTTT
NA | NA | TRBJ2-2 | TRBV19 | CASSVEPWAASGTGELFF | TGTGCCAGTAGTGTAGAACCATGGGCTGCGAGCGGCACCGGGGAGCTGTTTTTT
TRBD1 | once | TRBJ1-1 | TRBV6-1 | CASSLDRGWYTEAFF | TGTGCCAGCAGCCTCGACAGGGGATGGTACACTGAAGCTTTCTTT
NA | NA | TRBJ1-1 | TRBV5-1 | CASSLVPQGNTEAFF | TGCGCCAGCAGCTTGGTTCCCCAGGGGAACACTGAAGCTTTCTTT
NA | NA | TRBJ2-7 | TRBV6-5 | CASSRTRDSYEQYF | TGTGCCAGCAGCCGGACCAGGGACTCCTACGAGCAGTACTTC
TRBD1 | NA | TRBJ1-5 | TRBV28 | CASSSTGQGAKPQHF | TGTGCCAGCAGTTCCACGGGACAGGGGGCCAAGCCCCAGCATTTT
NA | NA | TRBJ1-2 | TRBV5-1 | CASSLPSDGYTF | TGCGCCAGCAGCCTACCGTCGGATGGCTACACCTTC
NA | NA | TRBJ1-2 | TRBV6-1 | CASSVSGMYGYTF | TGTGCCAGCAGTGTATCAGGGATGTATGGCTACACCTTC
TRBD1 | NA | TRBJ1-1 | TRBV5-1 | CASSLERTGVTEAFF | TGCGCCAGCAGCTTGGAGAGGACAGGGGTCACTGAAGCTTTCTTT
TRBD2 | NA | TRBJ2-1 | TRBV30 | CAWVRTAGGYNEQFF | TGTGCCTGGGTCCGGACGGCGGGAGGCTACAATGAGCAGTTCTTC
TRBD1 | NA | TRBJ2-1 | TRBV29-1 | CSVTGDPNNEQFF | TGCAGCGTTACAGGGGACCCAAACAATGAGCAGTTCTTC
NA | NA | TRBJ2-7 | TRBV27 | CASSLGRADEQYF | TGTGCCAGCAGTTTAGGCAGGGCGGACGAGCAGTACTTC
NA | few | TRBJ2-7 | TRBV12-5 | CASGLWPSYEQYF | TGTGCTAGTGGTTTGTGGCCGTCCTACGAGCAGTACTTC